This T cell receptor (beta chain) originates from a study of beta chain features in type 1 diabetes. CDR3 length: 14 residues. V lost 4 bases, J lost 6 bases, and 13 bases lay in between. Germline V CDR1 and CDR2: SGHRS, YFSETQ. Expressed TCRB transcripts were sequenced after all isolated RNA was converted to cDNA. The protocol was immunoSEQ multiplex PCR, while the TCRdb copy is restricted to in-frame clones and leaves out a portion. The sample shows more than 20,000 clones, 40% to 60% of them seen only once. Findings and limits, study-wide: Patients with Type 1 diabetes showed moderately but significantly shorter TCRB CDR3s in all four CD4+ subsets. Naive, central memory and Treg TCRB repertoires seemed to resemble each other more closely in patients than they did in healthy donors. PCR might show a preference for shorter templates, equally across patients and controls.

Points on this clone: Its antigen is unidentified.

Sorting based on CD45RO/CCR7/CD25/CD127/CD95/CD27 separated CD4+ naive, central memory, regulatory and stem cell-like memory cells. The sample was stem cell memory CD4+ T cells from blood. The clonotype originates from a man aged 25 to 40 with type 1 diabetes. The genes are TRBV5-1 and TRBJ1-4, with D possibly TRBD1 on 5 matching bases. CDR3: CASSPGVMDEKLFF. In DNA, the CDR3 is TGCGCCAGCAGCCCGGGGGTGATGGATGAAAAACTGTTTTTT.